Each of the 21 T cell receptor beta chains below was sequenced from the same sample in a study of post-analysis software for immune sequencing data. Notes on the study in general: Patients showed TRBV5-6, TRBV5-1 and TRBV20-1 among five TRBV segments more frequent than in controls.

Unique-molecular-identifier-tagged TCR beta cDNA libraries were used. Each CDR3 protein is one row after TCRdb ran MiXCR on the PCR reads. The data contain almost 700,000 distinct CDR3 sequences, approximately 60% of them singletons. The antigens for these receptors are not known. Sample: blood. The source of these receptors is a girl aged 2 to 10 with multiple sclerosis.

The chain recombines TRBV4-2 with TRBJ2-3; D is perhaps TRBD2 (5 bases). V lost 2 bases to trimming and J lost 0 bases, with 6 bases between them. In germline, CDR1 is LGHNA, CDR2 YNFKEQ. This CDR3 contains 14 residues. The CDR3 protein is CASSQRTSTDTQYF. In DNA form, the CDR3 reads TGTGCCAGCAGCCAAAGGACTAGCACAGATACGCAGTATTTT.

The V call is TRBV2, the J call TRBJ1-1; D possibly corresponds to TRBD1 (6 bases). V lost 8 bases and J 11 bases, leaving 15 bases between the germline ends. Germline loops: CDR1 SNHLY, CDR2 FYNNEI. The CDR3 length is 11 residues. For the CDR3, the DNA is TGTGCCAGCGGACTGCAGGGGAGCGCTTTCTTT. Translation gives CASGLQGSAFF.

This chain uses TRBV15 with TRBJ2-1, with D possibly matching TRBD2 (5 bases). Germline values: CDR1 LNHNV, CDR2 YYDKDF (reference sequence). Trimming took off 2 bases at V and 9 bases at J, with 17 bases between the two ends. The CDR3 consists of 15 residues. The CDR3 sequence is CATSRTRGNGGEQFF. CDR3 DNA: TGTGCCACCAGCAGAACTCGGGGAAACGGAGGTGAGCAGTTCTTC.

CDR3 sequence: CASSLAPVRDSYGYTF. The CDR3 nucleotides are TGCGCCAGCAGCTTGGCCCCAGTTCGGGATAGCTATGGCTACACCTTC. The V gene is TRBV5-1, the J gene TRBJ1-2; no firm D call. CDR1 and CDR2 from the germline V gene are SGHRS and YFSETQ. V was trimmed by 0 bases and J by 4 bases, leaving 16 bases between them. The CDR3 has 16 amino acids.

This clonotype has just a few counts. The CDR3 DNA reads TGTGCCAGCAGTCCATCGACAGTAACTAATGAAAAACTGTTTTTT. Protein sequence: CASSPSTVTNEKLFF. The rearrangement uses TRBV12-3 or TRBV12-4 and TRBJ1-4, with a weak D call TRBD1 (5 bases). V dropped 5 bases and J dropped 1 base, with 11 bases sitting between them. The CDR3 spans 15 residues.

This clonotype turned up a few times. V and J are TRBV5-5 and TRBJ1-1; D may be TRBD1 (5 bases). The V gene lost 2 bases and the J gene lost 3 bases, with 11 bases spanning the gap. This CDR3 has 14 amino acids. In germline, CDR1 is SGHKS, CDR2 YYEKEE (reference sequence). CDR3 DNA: TGTGCCAGCAGCTTAGGACACGGGGACACTGAAGCTTTCTTT. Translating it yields CASSLGHGDTEAFF. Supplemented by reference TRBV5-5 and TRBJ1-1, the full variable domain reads DAGVTQSPTHLIKTRGQQVTLRCSPISGHKSVSWYQQVLGQGPQFIFQYYEKEERGRGNFPDRFSARQFPNYSSELNVNALLLGDSALYLCASSLGHGDTEAFFGQGTRLTVV.

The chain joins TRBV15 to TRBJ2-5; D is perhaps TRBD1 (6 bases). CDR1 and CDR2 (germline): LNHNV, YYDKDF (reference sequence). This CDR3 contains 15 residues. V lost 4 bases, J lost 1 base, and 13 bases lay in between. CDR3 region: CATSTQRGGQETQYF. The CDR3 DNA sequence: TGTGCCACCAGCACCCAACGAGGGGGCCAAGAGACCCAGTACTTC.

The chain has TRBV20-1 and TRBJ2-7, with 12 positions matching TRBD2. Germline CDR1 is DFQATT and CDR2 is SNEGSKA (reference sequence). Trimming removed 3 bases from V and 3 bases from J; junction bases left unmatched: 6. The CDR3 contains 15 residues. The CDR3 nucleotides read TGCAGTGCTAGGGGACTAGCGGGCTTAATCTACGAGCAGTACTTC. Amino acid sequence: CSARGLAGLIYEQYF.

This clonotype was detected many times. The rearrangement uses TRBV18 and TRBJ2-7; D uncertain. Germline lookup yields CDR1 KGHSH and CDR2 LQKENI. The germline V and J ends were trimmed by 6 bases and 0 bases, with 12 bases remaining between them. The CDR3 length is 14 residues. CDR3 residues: CASSPSRDSYEQYF. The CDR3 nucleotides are TGTGCCAGCTCCCCAAGTAGGGACTCCTACGAGCAGTACTTC.

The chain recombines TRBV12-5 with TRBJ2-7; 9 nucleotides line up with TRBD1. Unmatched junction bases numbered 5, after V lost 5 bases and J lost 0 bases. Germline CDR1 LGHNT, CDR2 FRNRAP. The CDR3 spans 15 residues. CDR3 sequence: CASGIGTGSSYEQYF. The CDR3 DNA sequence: TGTGCTAGTGGTATCGGGACAGGGAGCTCCTACGAGCAGTACTTC.

The CDR3 sequence is CSLLGGSGIVNEQFF. CDR3 nucleotide sequence: TGCAGTCTGCTAGGCGGTAGCGGGATAGTAAATGAGCAGTTCTTC. The chain uses TRBV20-1 and TRBJ2-1; 8 nucleotides match TRBD2. The germline V gene encodes CDR1 DFQATT and CDR2 SNEGSKA (reference sequence). V lost 8 bases, J lost 7 bases, and 16 bases stayed unmatched. CDR3 size: 15 residues.

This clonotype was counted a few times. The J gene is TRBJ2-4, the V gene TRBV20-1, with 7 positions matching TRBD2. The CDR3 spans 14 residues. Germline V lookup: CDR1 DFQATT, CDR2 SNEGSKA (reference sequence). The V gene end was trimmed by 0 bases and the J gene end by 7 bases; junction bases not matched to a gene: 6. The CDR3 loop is CSAREAGMRNIQYF. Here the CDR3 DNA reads TGCAGTGCTAGAGAAGCGGGAATGCGGAACATTCAGTACTTC.

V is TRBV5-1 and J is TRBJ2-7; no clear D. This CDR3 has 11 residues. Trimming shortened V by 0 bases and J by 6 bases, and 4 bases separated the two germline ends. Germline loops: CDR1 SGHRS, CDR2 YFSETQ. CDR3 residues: CASSLDREQYF. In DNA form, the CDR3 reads TGCGCCAGCAGCTTGGACCGCGAGCAGTACTTC.

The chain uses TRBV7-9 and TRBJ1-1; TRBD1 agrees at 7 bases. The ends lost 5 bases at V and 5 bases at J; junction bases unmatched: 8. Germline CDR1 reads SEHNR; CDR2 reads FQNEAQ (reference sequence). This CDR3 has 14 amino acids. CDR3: CASSAPGQQTEAFF. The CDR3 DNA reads TGTGCCAGCAGCGCACCGGGACAGCAAACTGAAGCTTTCTTT. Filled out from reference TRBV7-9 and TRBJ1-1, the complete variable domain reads DTGVSQNPRHKITKRGQNVTFRCDPISEHNRLYWYRQTLGQGPEFLTYFQNEAQLEKSRLLSDRFSAERPKGSFSTLEIQRTEQGDSAMYLCASSAPGQQTEAFFGQGTRLTVV.

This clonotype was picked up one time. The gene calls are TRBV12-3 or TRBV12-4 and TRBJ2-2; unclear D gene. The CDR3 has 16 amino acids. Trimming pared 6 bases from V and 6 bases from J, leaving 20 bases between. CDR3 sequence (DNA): TGTGCCAGCAGGCTTGGACGTGTCGGTCGGCCCGGGGAGCTGTTTTTT. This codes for CASRLGRVGRPGELFF.

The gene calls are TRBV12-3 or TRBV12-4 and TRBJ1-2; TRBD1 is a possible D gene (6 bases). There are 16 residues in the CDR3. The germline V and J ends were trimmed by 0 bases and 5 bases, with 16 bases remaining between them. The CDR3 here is CASSLAGTPPLYGYTF. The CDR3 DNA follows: TGTGCCAGCAGTTTAGCCGGGACACCACCGTTATATGGCTACACCTTC.

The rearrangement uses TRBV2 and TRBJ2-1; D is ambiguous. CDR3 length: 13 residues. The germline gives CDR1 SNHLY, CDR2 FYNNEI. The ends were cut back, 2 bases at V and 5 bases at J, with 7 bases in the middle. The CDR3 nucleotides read TGTGCCAGCAGTGAACGCTGGGACAATGAGCAGTTCTTC. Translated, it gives CASSERWDNEQFF. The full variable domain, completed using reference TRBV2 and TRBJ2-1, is EPEVTQTPSHQVTQMGQEVILRCVPISNHLYFYWYRQILGQKVEFLVSFYNNEISEKSEIFDDQFSVERPDGSNFTLKIRSTKLEDSAMYFCASSERWDNEQFFGPGTRLTVL.

The DNA for the CDR3 is TGCGCCAGCAGCTTAAGGACTAGCGGGACCCCCCAGTACTTC. This translates into CASSLRTSGTPQYF. V and J are TRBV5-1 and TRBJ2-5; 12 bases align to TRBD2. After removal of 2 bases from V and 9 bases from J, the junction contained 5 bases not matched to a gene. Germline CDR1 reads SGHRS; CDR2 reads YFSETQ. The CDR3 sequence is 14 residues long.

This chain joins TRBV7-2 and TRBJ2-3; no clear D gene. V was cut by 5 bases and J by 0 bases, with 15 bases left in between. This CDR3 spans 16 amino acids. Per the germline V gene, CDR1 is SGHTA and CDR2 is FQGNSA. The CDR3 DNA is TGTGCCAGCAGCCCTAAGACTGGGCGGAGCACAGATACGCAGTATTTT. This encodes CASSPKTGRSTDTQYF.

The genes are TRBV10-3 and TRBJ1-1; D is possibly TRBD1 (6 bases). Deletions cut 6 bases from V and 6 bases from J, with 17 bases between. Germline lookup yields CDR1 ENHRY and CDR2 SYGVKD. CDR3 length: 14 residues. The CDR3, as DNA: TGTGCCATCAGAAACACCACAGGGCCGGCTGAAGCTTTCTTT. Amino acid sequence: CAIRNTTGPAEAFF.

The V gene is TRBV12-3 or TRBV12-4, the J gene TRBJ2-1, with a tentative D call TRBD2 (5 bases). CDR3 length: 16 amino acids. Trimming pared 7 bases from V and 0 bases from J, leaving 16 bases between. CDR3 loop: CASIYLDSPSYNEQFF. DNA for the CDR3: TGTGCCAGCATTTACCTGGACTCCCCCTCCTACAATGAGCAGTTCTTC.